The rows below give T cell receptor beta chains drawn from one sample of a study of CD8+ T cells in alopecia areata. Only in-frame clones appear in the TCRdb table, and some are missing; sequencing was by immunoSEQ multiplex PCR. The table has under 300,000 clones, over 45% seen once. The sequences come from CD4+ T cells sorted from blood, collected at roughly week 53, from a patient treated with tofacitinib. These receptor sequences come from a human donor with alopecia areata. The CDR3 runs from the conserved cysteine through the conserved F or W. A D gene is named only where the DNA matches it firmly. Some rows mark clone size as missing; the rest say once, few, many or name a class of expanded clone.

abundance,j_gene,d_gene,v_gene,CDR3aa,CDR3nt
-,TRBJ1-6,-,TRBV5-1,CASSLVQVGNSPLHF,TGCGCCAGCAGCTTGGTACAGGTGGGGAATTCACCCCTCCACTTT
-,TRBJ2-5,-,TRBV7-9,CASGWETQYF,TGTGCCAGCGGCTGGGAGACCCAGTACTTC
few,TRBJ1-1,-,TRBV29-1,CSVEGRMNTEAFF,TGCAGCGTTGAAGGGAGGATGAACACTGAAGCTTTCTTT
once,TRBJ1-1,-,TRBV25-1,CASSFAGRANTETFF,TGTGCCAGCAGCTTCGCGGGGAGGGCGAACACTGAAACTTTCTTT
-,TRBJ1-5,TRBD1,TRBV9,CASSVDAGGNQPQHF,TGTGCCAGCAGCGTAGATGCAGGGGGGAATCAGCCCCAGCATTTT
once,TRBJ2-3,TRBD1,TRBV9,CASSEGQSSTDTQYF,TGTGCCAGCAGCGAGGGACAGTCGAGCACAGATACGCAGTATTTT
few,TRBJ2-3,-,TRBV5-1,CASSLVLGTDTQYF,TGCGCCAGCAGCTTGGTATTGGGCACAGATACGCAGTATTTT
-,TRBJ1-5,TRBD1,TRBV18,CASSPPSRGDQPQHF,TGTGCCAGCTCACCACCGTCCAGGGGGGATCAGCCCCAGCATTTT
-,TRBJ2-7,-,TRBV7-2,CASSLYGFIEQYF,TGTGCCAGCAGCTTATATGGGTTTATTGAGCAGTACTTC
-,TRBJ1-2,TRBD1,TRBV29-1,CSVGRMDRPTRGGYTF,TGCAGCGTTGGCCGGATGGACAGGCCAACTCGTGGGGGCTACACCTTC
few,TRBJ2-7,-,TRBV7-9,CASSLDPASSEQYF,TGTGCCAGCAGCTTAGATCCAGCATCAAGCGAGCAGTACTTC
-,TRBJ2-7,-,TRBV2,CASRRSPYSYEQYF,TGTGCCAGCAGGAGGAGTCCATATTCCTACGAGCAGTACTTC
-,TRBJ2-5,-,TRBV29-1,CSVDTVRSTQYF,TGCAGCGTTGATACCGTTAGAAGTACCCAGTACTTC
-,TRBJ2-1,TRBD1,TRBV6-6,CASSYRDRVYNEQFF,TGTGCCAGCAGTTATCGGGACAGGGTATACAATGAGCAGTTCTTC
-,TRBJ2-7,-,TRBV27,CASSFSPGPSGYLSYEQYF,TGTGCCAGCAGTTTCTCCCCTGGGCCCTCTGGGTATTTGTCCTACGAGCAGTACTTC
-,TRBJ1-5,-,TRBV20-1,CSASNDQPQHF,TGCAGTGCTTCGAATGATCAGCCCCAGCATTTT
few,TRBJ2-3,TRBD2,TRBV19,CASSIAGGGTDTQYF,TGTGCCAGTAGTATAGCCGGCGGGGGGACAGATACGCAGTATTTT
-,TRBJ2-2,-,TRBV25-1,CASSDLALNYNTGELFF,TGTGCCAGCAGCGATCTAGCGCTCAACTATAACACCGGGGAGCTGTTTTTT
-,TRBJ1-5,-,TRBV25-1,CASSSAAGSQPQHF,TGTGCCAGCAGTAGCGCCGCGGGCAGCCAGCCCCAGCATTTT
-,TRBJ2-3,-,TRBV25-1,CASSESAGRADTQYF,TGTGCCAGCAGTGAGTCGGCAGGGCGGGCAGATACGCAGTATTTT
many,TRBJ2-7,-,TRBV18,CASSPPRGQRGASHEQYF,TGTGCCAGCTCACCACCACGGGGGCAGCGAGGAGCTTCCCACGAGCAGTACTTC
-,TRBJ2-3,TRBD2,TRBV4-2,CASSRRTSGDTDTQYF,TGTGCCAGCAGCCGACGGACTAGCGGGGATACAGATACGCAGTATTTT
-,TRBJ2-5,TRBD1,TRBV5-1,CASRVGGTGPQETQYF,TGCGCCAGCCGGGTAGGGGGGACAGGTCCCCAGGAGACCCAGTACTTC
-,TRBJ2-7,-,TRBV5-1,CASSLRTDQNEQYF,TGCGCCAGCAGCCTTCGGACAGACCAGAACGAGCAGTACTTC
few,TRBJ1-2,-,TRBV5-1,CASSLQGANYGYTF,TGCGCCAGCAGCTTGCAGGGTGCTAACTATGGCTACACCTTC
few,TRBJ1-2,TRBD1,TRBV29-1,CSGPGQGNLHNYGYTF,TGCAGCGGTCCGGGACAGGGAAATTTACATAACTATGGCTACACCTTC
-,TRBJ2-7,-,TRBV29-1,CSVGPTSYEQYF,TGCAGCGTTGGACCGACGTCCTACGAGCAGTACTTC
-,TRBJ1-2,-,TRBV6-6,CASWGAGLYGYTF,TGTGCCAGCTGGGGGGCAGGCCTATATGGCTACACCTTC
-,TRBJ1-6,-,TRBV7-2,CASSLRRVGGLDNSPLHF,TGTGCCAGCAGCTTAAGAAGGGTTGGTGGTTTGGATAATTCACCCCTCCACTTT
once,TRBJ2-2,TRBD1,TRBV2,CASSWGQGATGELFF,TGTGCCAGCAGCTGGGGACAGGGGGCCACCGGGGAGCTGTTTTTT
-,TRBJ2-3,-,TRBV30,CAWSPGQSTDTQYF,TGTGCCTGGAGTCCCGGACAGAGCACAGATACGCAGTATTTT
few,TRBJ1-4,-,TRBV9,CASSVGTSGIEKLFF,TGTGCCAGCAGCGTAGGAACATCTGGGATTGAAAAACTGTTTTTT
-,TRBJ1-2,-,TRBV30,CAWTPITVNGYTF,TGTGCCTGGACCCCGATAACAGTCAACGGCTACACCTTC
few,TRBJ2-7,-,TRBV29-1,CSVGPRGEQYF,TGCAGCGTCGGCCCGCGGGGCGAGCAGTACTTC
few,TRBJ2-5,-,TRBV6-1,CAISEPRETQYF,TGTGCCATCAGTGAGCCAAGAGAGACCCAGTACTTC
-,TRBJ2-7,TRBD2,TRBV6-6,CASTRDYPYEQYF,TGTGCCAGCACCAGGGACTACCCCTACGAGCAGTACTTC
-,TRBJ1-2,-,TRBV7-9,CASSLGGLLHGYTF,TGTGCCAGCAGCTTGGGGGGACTTCTCCATGGCTACACCTTC
-,TRBJ1-1,-,TRBV11-2,CASSFKVNTEAFF,TGTGCCAGCAGCTTCAAAGTGAACACTGAAGCTTTCTTT
-,TRBJ2-1,-,TRBV30,CAWKASSYNEQFF,TGTGCCTGGAAGGCGAGCTCCTACAATGAGCAGTTCTTC
once,TRBJ1-1,-,TRBV14,CASSQQIGGGAFF,TGTGCCAGCAGCCAACAGATCGGCGGGGGAGCTTTCTTT
-,TRBJ2-3,-,TRBV9,CASSISTDTQYF,TGTGCCAGCAGCATCAGCACAGATACGCAGTATTTT
few,TRBJ2-6,-,TRBV5-1,CASNGQEGGANVLTF,TGCGCCAGCAACGGACAGGAGGGTGGGGCCAACGTCCTGACTTTC
few,TRBJ2-5,-,TRBV29-1,CSAERQTQETQYF,TGCAGCGCCGAGCGACAGACGCAAGAGACCCAGTACTTC
-,TRBJ2-5,-,TRBV6-1,CASSEETQYF,TGTGCCAGCAGTGAAGAGACCCAGTACTTC
few,TRBJ2-5,-,TRBV10-3,CAIKPAGQQETQYF,TGTGCCATCAAACCGGCGGGACAGCAAGAGACCCAGTACTTC
-,TRBJ2-1,-,TRBV7-9,CASNVGLDPNEQFF,TGTGCCAGCAACGTCGGACTTGATCCGAATGAGCAGTTCTTC